The sample holds a few counts of the clone carrying this T cell receptor beta chain. Its antigen is unknown. Isolated RNA was reverse transcribed in full, so expressed TCRB transcripts were sequenced. Some clones are missing from TCRdb's copy, which holds only in-frame ones; the method was immunoSEQ multiplex PCR. The sample consists of 150,000 to 200,000 clones, almost 65% of them appearing once. This record comes from a study of beta chain features in type 1 diabetes. Per donor, one heparinised blood draw averaged roughly 110 mL. This CDR3 comprises 17 residues. The V segment lost 5 bases and the J segment 4 bases; nucleotides outside the gene matches: 14. The germline gives CDR1 MDHEN, CDR2 SYDVKM. The study, taken as a whole, reports: For Type 1 diabetes patients, all four CD4+ subsets carried TCRB CDR3s that were moderately but significantly shorter. Relative to healthy donors, patients appeared to have naive, central memory and Treg TCRB repertoires that were more similar.

Sequencing was carried out using naive CD4+ T cells from blood. The genes are TRBV28 and TRBJ2-1; TRBD1 aligns across 7 bases. This TCR was recovered from a man aged 30 to 45 with type 1 diabetes. The CDR3 here is CASSAPQPGQSYNEQFF. In DNA, the CDR3 is TGTGCCAGCAGTGCCCCTCAGCCGGGACAGTCTTACAATGAGCAGTTCTTC.